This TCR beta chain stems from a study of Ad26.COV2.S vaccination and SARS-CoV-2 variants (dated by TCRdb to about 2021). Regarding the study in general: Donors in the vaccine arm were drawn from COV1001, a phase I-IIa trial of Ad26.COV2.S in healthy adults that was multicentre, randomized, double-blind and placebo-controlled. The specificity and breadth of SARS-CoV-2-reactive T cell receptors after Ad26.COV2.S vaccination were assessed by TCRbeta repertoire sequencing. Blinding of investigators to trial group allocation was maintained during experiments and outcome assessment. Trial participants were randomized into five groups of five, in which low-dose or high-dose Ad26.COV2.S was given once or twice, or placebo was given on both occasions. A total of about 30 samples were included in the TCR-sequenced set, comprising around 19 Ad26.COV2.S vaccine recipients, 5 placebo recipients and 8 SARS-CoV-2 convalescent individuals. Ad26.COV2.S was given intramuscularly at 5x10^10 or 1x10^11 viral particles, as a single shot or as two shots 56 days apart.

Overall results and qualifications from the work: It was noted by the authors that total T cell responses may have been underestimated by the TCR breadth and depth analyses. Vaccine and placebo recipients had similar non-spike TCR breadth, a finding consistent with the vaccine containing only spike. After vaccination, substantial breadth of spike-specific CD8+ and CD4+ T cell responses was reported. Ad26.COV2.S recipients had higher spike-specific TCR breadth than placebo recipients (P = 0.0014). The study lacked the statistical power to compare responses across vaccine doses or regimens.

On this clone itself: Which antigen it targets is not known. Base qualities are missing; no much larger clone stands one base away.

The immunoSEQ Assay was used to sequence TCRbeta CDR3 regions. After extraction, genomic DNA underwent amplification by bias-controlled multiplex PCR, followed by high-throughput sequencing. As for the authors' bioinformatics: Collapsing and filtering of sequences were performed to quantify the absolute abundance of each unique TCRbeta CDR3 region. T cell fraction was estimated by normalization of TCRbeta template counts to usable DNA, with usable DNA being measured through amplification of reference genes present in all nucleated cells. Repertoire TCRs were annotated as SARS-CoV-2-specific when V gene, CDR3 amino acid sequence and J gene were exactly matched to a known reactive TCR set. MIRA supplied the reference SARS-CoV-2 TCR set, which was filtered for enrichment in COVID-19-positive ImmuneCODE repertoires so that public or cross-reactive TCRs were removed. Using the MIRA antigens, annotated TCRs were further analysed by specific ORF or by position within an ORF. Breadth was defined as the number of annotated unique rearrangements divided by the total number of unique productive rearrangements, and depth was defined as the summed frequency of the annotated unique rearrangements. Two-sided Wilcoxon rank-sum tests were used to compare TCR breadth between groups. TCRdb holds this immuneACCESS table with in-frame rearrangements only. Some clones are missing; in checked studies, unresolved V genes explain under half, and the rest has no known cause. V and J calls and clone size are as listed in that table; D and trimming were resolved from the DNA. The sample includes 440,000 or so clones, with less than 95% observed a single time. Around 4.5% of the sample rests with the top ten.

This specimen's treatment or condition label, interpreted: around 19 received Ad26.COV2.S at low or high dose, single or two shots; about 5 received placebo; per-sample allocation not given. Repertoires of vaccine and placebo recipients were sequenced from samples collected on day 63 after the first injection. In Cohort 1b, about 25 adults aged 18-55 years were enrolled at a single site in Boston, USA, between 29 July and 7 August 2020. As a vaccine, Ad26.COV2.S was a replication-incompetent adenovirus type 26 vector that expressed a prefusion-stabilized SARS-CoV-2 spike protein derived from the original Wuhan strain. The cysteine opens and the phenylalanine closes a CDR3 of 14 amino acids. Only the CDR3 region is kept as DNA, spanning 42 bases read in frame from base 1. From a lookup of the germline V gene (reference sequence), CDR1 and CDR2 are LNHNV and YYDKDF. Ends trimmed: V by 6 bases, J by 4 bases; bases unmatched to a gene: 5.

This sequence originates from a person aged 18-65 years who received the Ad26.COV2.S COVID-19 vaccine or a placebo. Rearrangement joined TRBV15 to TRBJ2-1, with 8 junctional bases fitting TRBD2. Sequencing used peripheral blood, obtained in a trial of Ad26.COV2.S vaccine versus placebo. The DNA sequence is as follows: TGTGCCACCAGGAAACTAGCGGTGTACAATGAGCAGTTCTTC. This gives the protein CATRKLAVYNEQFF.